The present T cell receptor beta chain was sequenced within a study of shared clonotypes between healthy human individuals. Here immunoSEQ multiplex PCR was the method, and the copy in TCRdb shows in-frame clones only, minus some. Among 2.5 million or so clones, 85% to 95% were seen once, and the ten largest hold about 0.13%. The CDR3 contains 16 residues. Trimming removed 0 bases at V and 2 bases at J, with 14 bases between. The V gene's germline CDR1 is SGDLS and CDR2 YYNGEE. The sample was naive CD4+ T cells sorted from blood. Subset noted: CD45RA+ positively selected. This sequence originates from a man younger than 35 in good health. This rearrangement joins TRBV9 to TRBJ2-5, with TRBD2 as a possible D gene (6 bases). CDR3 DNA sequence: TGTGCCAGCAGCGTAGGGGGTAGCGGAGGACAAGAGACCCAGTACTTC. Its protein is CASSVGGSGGQETQYF. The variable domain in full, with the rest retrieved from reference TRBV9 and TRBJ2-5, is DSGVTQTPKHLITATGQRVTLRCSPRSGDLSVYWYQQSLDQGLQFLIQYYNGEERAKGNILERFSAQQFPDLHSELNLSSLELGDSALYFCASSVGGSGGQETQYFGPGTRLLVL.